This TCR beta chain was captured in a study of T cell responses to AZD1222 COVID-19 vaccine. TCRdb keeps only in-frame clones here, not all; method: immunoSEQ multiplex PCR. This sample has some 110,000 clones, with roughly 92% found just once. V lost 1 base, J lost 4 bases, and 12 bases lay in between. The CDR3 covers 15 residues. CDR1 is LGHDT, CDR2 YNNKEL, per germline (reference sequence). The genes are TRBV3-1 (or the pseudogene TRBV3-2) and TRBJ2-3; D is unresolved. The sample in question was peripheral blood, obtained on day 0 of AZD1222 vaccination. The clonotype was recovered from an adult in good health. The CDR3, as DNA: TGTGCCAGCAGCCAAGTAGGCCGCCGCTCAGATACGCAGTATTTT. This gives the protein CASSQVGRRSDTQYF.